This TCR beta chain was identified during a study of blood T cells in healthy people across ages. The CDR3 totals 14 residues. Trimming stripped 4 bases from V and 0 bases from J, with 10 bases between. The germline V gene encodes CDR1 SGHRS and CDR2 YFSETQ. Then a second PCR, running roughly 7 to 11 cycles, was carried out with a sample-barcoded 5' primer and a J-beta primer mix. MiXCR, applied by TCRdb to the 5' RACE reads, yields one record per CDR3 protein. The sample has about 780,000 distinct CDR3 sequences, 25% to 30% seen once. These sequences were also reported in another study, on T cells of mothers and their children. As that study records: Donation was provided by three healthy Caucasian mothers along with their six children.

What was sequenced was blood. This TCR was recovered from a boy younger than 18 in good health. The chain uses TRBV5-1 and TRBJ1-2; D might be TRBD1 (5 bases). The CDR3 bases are TGCGCCAGCAGCGTTGGGGGTACTAACTATGGCTACACCTTC. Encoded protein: CASSVGGTNYGYTF.